The next 11 T cell receptor beta chains were all read from a single sample in a study of T cell changes during pregnancy in multiple sclerosis. Produced via immunoSEQ multiplex PCR; TCRdb's table is partial and in-frame only. The table includes 90,000 or so clones, about 94% detected once. The input for sequencing was peripheral blood, taken after pregnancy. These TCRs come from a female donor in good health, enrolled as a control in a pregnancy study.

The rearrangement links TRBV5-1 to TRBJ2-1; 7 bases map to TRBD2. CDR1 is SGHRS and CDR2 is YFSETQ in the germline V gene. V trimming: 3 bases; J trimming: 4 bases; junction bases outside the gene matches: 7. The CDR3 covers 15 residues. The CDR3 DNA follows: TGCGCCAGCAGCTCGGGACTAAAAGATTACAATGAGCAGTTCTTC. This encodes CASSSGLKDYNEQFF. Complete variable domain (other parts from reference TRBV5-1 and TRBJ2-1): KAGVTQTPRYLIKTRGQQVTLSCSPISGHRSVSWYQQTPGQGLQFLFEYFSETQRNKGNFPGRFSGRQFSNSRSEMNVSTLELGDSALYLCASSSGLKDYNEQFFGPGTRLTVL.

The V gene is TRBV7-9, the J gene TRBJ2-7; no clear D gene. This CDR3 spans 14 amino acids. V was clipped by 6 bases and J by 4 bases, with 16 bases between them. The germline gives CDR1 SEHNR, CDR2 FQNEAQ (reference sequence). The CDR3 sequence: CASRDSKALYEQYF. CDR3 nucleotides: TGTGCCAGCAGAGACTCGAAGGCCCTATACGAGCAGTACTTC.

The chain joins TRBV9 to TRBJ2-7; D possibly corresponds to TRBD2 (6 bases). V was cut by 1 base and J by 6 bases, with 14 bases left in between. This CDR3 is 14 amino acids long. CDR1 is SGDLS and CDR2 is YYNGEE in the germline V gene. The CDR3 DNA sequence: TGTGCCAGCAGCGTACTAGGAGGGGTAGGCGAGCAGTACTTC. It specifies CASSVLGGVGEQYF.

The chain couples TRBV27 to TRBJ2-1, with D unclear. CDR3 length equals 13 residues. In germline, CDR1 is MNHEY, CDR2 SMNVEV (reference sequence). V lost 7 bases, J lost 7 bases, and 14 bases lay in between. CDR3 protein: CASTRPTENEQFF. In DNA, the CDR3 is TGTGCCAGCACCCGCCCTACGGAGAATGAGCAGTTCTTC.

The gene calls are TRBV5-4 and TRBJ2-5; 10 positions agree with TRBD1. The germline V gene has CDR1 SGHNT and CDR2 YYREEE (reference sequence). J lost 5 bases, V lost 3 bases, and 4 bases had no gene match. The CDR3 has 14 residues. For the CDR3, the DNA is TGTGCCAGCAGCTCCGCGGACAGGGGGGAGACCCAGTACTTC. Its protein is CASSSADRGETQYF.

The CDR3 region has the DNA TGCGCCAGCAGCTTGTCGCGGGGGCGTGGTGAGACCCAGTACTTC. Translation: CASSLSRGRGETQYF. The rearrangement joins TRBV5-1 to TRBJ2-5, with D maybe TRBD2 (7 bases). Trimming removed 1 base from V and 5 bases from J, with 15 bases in between. The CDR3 is 15 amino acids. Germline-derived CDR1 and CDR2 are SGHRS and YFSETQ. Full variable domain (rest looked up from reference TRBV5-1 and TRBJ2-5): KAGVTQTPRYLIKTRGQQVTLSCSPISGHRSVSWYQQTPGQGLQFLFEYFSETQRNKGNFPGRFSGRQFSNSRSEMNVSTLELGDSALYLCASSLSRGRGETQYFGPGTRLLVL.

CDR3 DNA: TGTGCCAGCAGCCTAGGACTAGCGGGAGTAAGGGCAGATACGCAGTATTTT. Translated: CASSLGLAGVRADTQYF. This chain links TRBV5-8 with TRBJ2-3, with 13 bases that match TRBD2. There are 17 residues in the CDR3. The trim removed 4 bases at V and 4 bases at J, leaving 9 bases unmatched. Germline assignment: CDR1 SGHTS and CDR2 YDEGEE.

V gene TRBV28 combines with J gene TRBJ1-1, with 7 bases aligning to TRBD1. Per germline, CDR1 MDHEN and CDR2 SYDVKM. There are 17 residues in the CDR3. With V trimmed by 2 bases and J by 3 bases, 12 bases remained unmatched. The CDR3 DNA is TGTGCCAGCAGTTTACCCTTGACAGGGACAAGGGACACTGAAGCTTTCTTT. Translation gives CASSLPLTGTRDTEAFF.

This clone showed up just a few times. CDR3 coding DNA: TGTGCCAGCAGCCCCGGACAGACTGAAGCTTTCTTT. Translating it yields CASSPGQTEAFF. The chain joins TRBV2 to TRBJ1-1; TRBD1 is a possible D gene (6 bases). Germline CDR1 and CDR2: SNHLY and FYNNEI. The CDR3 has 12 residues. Trimming shortened V by 6 bases and J by 5 bases, and 10 bases separated the two germline ends.

The V gene is TRBV5-5, the J gene TRBJ2-7, with a weak D call TRBD2 (7 bases). The germline V and J ends were trimmed by 3 bases and 2 bases, with 15 bases remaining between them. The CDR3 spans 15 residues. The V gene's germline CDR1 is SGHKS and CDR2 YYEKEE (reference sequence). DNA of the CDR3: TGTGCCAGCAGCTCCCGGGGGGCGCAGACCTACGAGCAGTACTTC. Protein product: CASSSRGAQTYEQYF.

CDR3 sequence: CASSPTTSDGVGEQYF. Here the CDR3 DNA reads TGCGCCAGCAGCCCGACTACTAGCGATGGGGTTGGGGAGCAGTACTTC. This sequence joins TRBV5-1 and TRBJ2-7, with TRBD2 matching 7 bases. CDR3 length: 16 residues. With V trimmed by 4 bases and J by 7 bases, 17 bases remained unmatched. Germline lookup yields CDR1 SGHRS and CDR2 YFSETQ.